This TCR beta chain emerged from a study of blood T cell repertoires in COVID-19. Study details: Sites across the United States, Italy and Spain contributed samples from acute and convalescent COVID-19.

In the original workflow: Estimates of nucleated cell counts were drawn from the amplification of reference gene primers. Clones were sequenced by immunoSEQ multiplex PCR, and TCRdb holds only the in-frame ones, with some missing. Clonal size and the V and J genes are those of that table, whereas D and trimming came from the DNA. Found here are some 300,000 clones, nearly 90% of them singletons; the top ten hold about 9.4%. J lost 0 bases, V lost 8 bases, and 3 bases had no gene match. CDR1 is ENHRY and CDR2 is SYGVKD in the germline V gene. There are 13 residues in the CDR3. The age range of participants was about 18 to 90 years, with residence in about 25 US areas. Donors of Cohort 3 who recovered were those that had two negative PCRs, clearance, or symptom resolution.

V and J are TRBV10-3 and TRBJ2-7, with TRBD2 identical over 8 bases. The sequence derives from a woman in her thirties who had recovered from COVID-19. The sequenced material came from PBMCs or T cells enriched from blood (not recorded which). The CDR3 spells CAIGLAGSYEQYF. The CDR3 DNA follows: TGTGCCATCGGACTAGCTGGCTCCTACGAGCAGTACTTC.